The 23 T cell receptor beta chains presented below share a single source sample, sequenced in a study of blood T cell repertoires in COVID-19. Clones were sequenced by immunoSEQ multiplex PCR, and TCRdb holds only the in-frame ones, with some missing. The sample lists about 170,000 clones, 85% occurring once. The sequencing input was peripheral blood. These receptors all stem from a human donor with acute or convalescent COVID-19. The donor label of this sample is uncertain.

V is TRBV12-5 and J is TRBJ1-1; 9 bases align to TRBD1. Losses at the gene ends were 6 bases for V and 2 bases for J; bases not matched to a gene: 4. The CDR3 sequence is 14 residues long. Germline-derived CDR1 and CDR2 are LGHNT and FRNRAP. The CDR3 here is CASGEQGANTEAFF. In nucleotides, the CDR3 is TGTGCTAGTGGCGAACAGGGGGCTAACACTGAAGCTTTCTTT.

V gene TRBV3-1 (or the pseudogene TRBV3-2) combines with J gene TRBJ2-4; the D gene is possibly TRBD2 (6 bases). V was shortened by 2 bases and J by 10 bases, with 15 bases between the two germline ends. CDR1 and CDR2 (germline): LGHDT, YNNKEL (reference sequence). The CDR3 runs to 14 residues. DNA for the CDR3: TGTGCCAGCAGCCAATCCGGGACCCGGGGGATTCAGTACTTC. It encodes CASSQSGTRGIQYF.

The genes are TRBV6-5 and TRBJ1-1; no reliable D call. Trimming removed 2 bases at V and 0 bases at J, with 4 bases between. The length of the CDR3 is 13 residues. From germline, CDR1 is MNHEY and CDR2 SVGAGI. The CDR3 spells CASSYQMNTEAFF. The CDR3, as DNA: TGTGCCAGCAGTTACCAGATGAACACTGAAGCTTTCTTT.

V is TRBV15 and J is TRBJ1-5; no definite D call. The CDR3 runs to 14 residues. The germline V and J ends were trimmed by 3 bases and 12 bases, with 18 bases remaining between them. The germline V gene has CDR1 LNHNV and CDR2 YYDKDF (reference sequence). CDR3 sequence: CATSSLLVAANQHF. DNA of the CDR3: TGTGCCACCAGCAGCTTGCTTGTAGCAGCTAACCAGCATTTT.

This chain connects TRBV4-1 to TRBJ2-7, with TRBD1 as a possible D gene (6 bases). The V end lost 0 bases, the J end lost 6 bases, and 12 bases lay between the germline ends. The CDR3 loop spans 14 amino acids. Germline assignment: CDR1 MGHRA and CDR2 YSYEKL. CDR3: CASSQEGAGVEQYF. The CDR3 nucleotides read TGCGCCAGCAGCCAAGAAGGGGCAGGGGTCGAGCAGTACTTC.

The chain is built from TRBV7-2 and TRBJ1-1; D might be TRBD1 (6 bases). CDR3 length: 15 residues. Germline values: CDR1 SGHTA, CDR2 FQGNSA. Trimming removed 5 bases at V and 7 bases at J, with 20 bases between. The CDR3 coding sequence is TGTGCCAGCAGCATTCAGAACAGGGAAGGGATTGAAGCTTTCTTT. This gives the protein CASSIQNREGIEAFF.

The J gene is TRBJ2-2, the V gene TRBV6-4; the D is unclear. Looked up from germline, CDR1 is MRHNA and CDR2 is SNTAGT. The CDR3 is 14 residues long. V gave up 3 bases and J gave up 3 bases, with 8 bases separating them. The CDR3 loop reads CASSEAEYTGELFF. The DNA of the CDR3 is TGTGCCAGCAGTGAAGCCGAGTACACCGGGGAGCTGTTTTTT.

The chain recombines TRBV19 with TRBJ1-4; D unresolved. Germline CDR1 LNHDA, CDR2 SQIVND (reference sequence). This CDR3 contains 15 residues. Trimming cost V 5 bases and J 6 bases, with 16 bases left between them. As DNA, the CDR3 is TGTGCCAGTAGTTTCCGACACGTGTTAGATGAAAAACTGTTTTTT. This encodes CASSFRHVLDEKLFF. Full variable domain (missing parts from reference TRBV19 and TRBJ1-4): DGGITQSPKYLFRKEGQNVTLSCEQNLNHDAMYWYRQDPGQGLRLIYYSQIVNDFQKGDIAEGYSVSREKKESFPLTVTSAQKNPTAFYLCASSFRHVLDEKLFFGSGTQLSVL.

J is TRBJ1-2 and V is TRBV9, with a tentative D call TRBD1 (5 bases). Trimming cost V 0 bases and J 8 bases, with 14 bases left between them. Germline-derived CDR1 and CDR2 are SGDLS and YYNGEE. The CDR3 length is 14 residues. The CDR3 DNA reads TGTGCCAGCAGCGTAGTCCCAGGGTCGGAAGGCTACACCTTC. Translation: CASSVVPGSEGYTF.

This chain joins TRBV27 and TRBJ1-6; the match to TRBD1 covers 7 bases. Losses at the gene ends were 7 bases for V and 2 bases for J; bases not matched to a gene: 5. Germline lookup yields CDR1 MNHEY and CDR2 SMNVEV (reference sequence). The CDR3 has 15 amino acids. CDR3 residues: CASTRQGAYNSPLHF. The CDR3 DNA sequence: TGTGCCAGCACCCGACAGGGAGCCTATAATTCACCCCTCCACTTT.

V gene TRBV11-2 combines with J gene TRBJ2-3; tentative D call: TRBD1 (5 bases). V shed 7 bases and J shed 4 bases, with 24 bases lying between them. CDR1 SGHAT and CDR2 FQNNGV come from the germline V gene. The CDR3 contains 17 residues. The CDR3 region is CASTTRRGRVGADTQYF. In DNA, the CDR3 is TGTGCCAGCACCACGAGGCGTGGCAGGGTAGGAGCAGATACGCAGTATTTT. Variable domain in full (rest from reference TRBV11-2 and TRBJ2-3): EAGVAQSPRYKIIEKRQSVAFWCNPISGHATLYWYQQILGQGPKLLIQFQNNGVVDDSQLPKDRFSAERLKGVDSTLKIQPAKLEDSAVYLCASTTRRGRVGADTQYFGPGTRLTVL.

The gene calls are TRBV6-2 or TRBV6-3 and TRBJ2-5; 13 bases match TRBD2. The CDR3 runs to 21 residues. The ends lost 1 base at V and 5 bases at J; junction bases unmatched: 19. From germline, CDR1 is MNHEY and CDR2 SVGEGT. The CDR3 sequence is CASSYFPTTSGGGLIRETQYF. Written as DNA, the CDR3 is TGTGCCAGCAGTTACTTCCCCACCACTAGCGGGGGGGGATTAATAAGGGAGACCCAGTACTTC.

V gene TRBV5-1 combines with J gene TRBJ2-7; D perhaps matches TRBD1 (7 bases). Per the germline V gene, CDR1 is SGHRS and CDR2 is YFSETQ. The CDR3 is 15 amino acids. V was cut by 2 bases and J by 1 base, with 13 bases left in between. CDR3 DNA sequence: TGCGCCAGCAGCTTTTCGGCAGGGGGGTCCTACGAGCAGTACTTC. Translation: CASSFSAGGSYEQYF.

This sequence joins TRBV6-5 and TRBJ1-4, with a tentative D call TRBD1 (6 bases). Germline CDR1 MNHEY, CDR2 SVGAGI. The CDR3 sequence is 15 residues long. Trimming took off 0 bases at V and 8 bases at J, with 13 bases between the two ends. The CDR3, as DNA: TGTGCCAGCAGTTACTCTCCCGACAGGAGGGAAAAACTGTTTTTT. Translating it yields CASSYSPDRREKLFF.

V usage is TRBV5-1 and J usage is TRBJ1-3; TRBD1 aligns across 9 bases. The CDR3 length is 18 residues. The junction had 16 bases not matched to a gene; V was cut back by 5 bases and J by 4 bases. From germline, CDR1 is SGHRS and CDR2 YFSETQ. The CDR3 DNA reads as TGCGCCAGCAGTACCGGGACAGGGACCTCTGTGGGCGGAAACACCATATATTTT. This sequence encodes CASSTGTGTSVGGNTIYF.

J is TRBJ2-1 and V is TRBV24-1, with 14 bases identical to TRBD2. This CDR3 spans 19 amino acids. Germline V gives CDR1 KGHDR, CDR2 SFDVKD. V gave up 3 bases and J gave up 1 base; unmatched junction bases: 7. CDR3 coding DNA: TGTGCCACCAGTGATATAGGGACTAGCGGGGGTTGGTCCTACAATGAGCAGTTCTTC. Translation gives CATSDIGTSGGWSYNEQFF.

The chain joins TRBV30 to TRBJ1-4, with D perhaps TRBD1 (6 bases). The CDR3 contains 15 residues. CDR1 GTSNPN and CDR2 SVGIG come from the germline V gene (reference sequence). The V gene lost 4 bases and the J gene lost 4 bases, with 16 bases spanning the gap. CDR3 region: CAWKAGAHINEKLFF. The CDR3 DNA follows: TGTGCCTGGAAAGCAGGGGCCCATATTAATGAAAAACTGTTTTTT.

This chain joins TRBV5-4 and TRBJ2-7; possibly TRBD2 for D (5 bases). The CDR3 has 14 residues. Trimming removed 3 bases at V and 2 bases at J, with 12 bases between. CDR1 and CDR2 from the germline V gene are SGHNT and YYREEE (reference sequence). DNA of the CDR3: TGTGCCAGCAGCTCAGCGGACCTCACCTACGAGCAGTACTTC. Translated, it gives CASSSADLTYEQYF. Full variable domain (rest looked up from reference TRBV5-4 and TRBJ2-7): ETGVTQSPTHLIKTRGQQVTLRCSSQSGHNTVSWYQQALGQGPQFIFQYYREEENGRGNFPPRFSGLQFPNYSSELNVNALELDDSALYLCASSSADLTYEQYFGPGTRLTVT.

The chain combines TRBV4-1 with TRBJ1-2; tentative D call: TRBD1 (6 bases). The CDR3 consists of 15 residues. Trimming stripped 0 bases from V and 4 bases from J, with 12 bases between. Germline V CDR1 and CDR2: MGHRA, YSYEKL. The CDR3 DNA sequence: TGCGCCAGCAGCCAAGATCGACAGGTCGTCTATGGCTACACCTTC. Its translation is CASSQDRQVVYGYTF.

This clone was seen once. V gene TRBV28 combines with J gene TRBJ1-1, with D perhaps matching TRBD1 (5 bases). Germline V gene lookup returns CDR1 MDHEN and CDR2 SYDVKM. Trimming stripped 7 bases from V and 5 bases from J, with 11 bases between. The CDR3 is 12 residues long. The CDR3 here is CASNGGMTEAFF. CDR3 DNA sequence: TGTGCCAGCAATGGGGGGATGACTGAAGCTTTCTTT.

The V gene is TRBV7-2, the J gene TRBJ2-3; TRBD2 aligns across 14 bases. This CDR3 region has 16 residues. Germline CDR1 SGHTA, CDR2 FQGNSA. The V segment lost 5 bases and the J segment 5 bases; nucleotides outside the gene matches: 6. The DNA for the CDR3 is TGTGCCAGCAGCCTGACTAGCGGGGGGGCGAAAGATACGCAGTATTTT. The encoded protein is CASSLTSGGAKDTQYF. The complete variable domain, with remaining parts taken from reference TRBV7-2 and TRBJ2-3, reads GAGVSQSPSNKVTEKGKDVELRCDPISGHTALYWYRQSLGQGLEFLIYFQGNSAPDKSGLPSDRFSAERTGGSVSTLTIQRTQQEDSAVYLCASSLTSGGAKDTQYFGPGTRLTVL.

This chain joins TRBV10-2 and TRBJ2-7, with a possible D match to TRBD2 (6 bases). The length of the CDR3 is 14 residues. Trimming removed 8 bases at V and 0 bases at J, with 14 bases between. Germline values: CDR1 WSHSY, CDR2 SAAADI. CDR3 DNA: TGCGCCAGCCGCAAGGGAGGATCCTCCTACGAGCAGTACTTC. Its protein is CASRKGGSSYEQYF.

The rearrangement links TRBV11-3 to TRBJ1-2, with D maybe TRBD1 (5 bases). Germline V CDR1 and CDR2: SGHNT, YENEEA. Trimming took 5 bases from V and 0 from J, leaving 16 bases between them. The CDR3 is 16 amino acids. CDR3 protein: CASSGRTPKANYGYTF. The CDR3 bases are TGTGCCAGCAGCGGCCGGACACCCAAAGCTAACTATGGCTACACCTTC.